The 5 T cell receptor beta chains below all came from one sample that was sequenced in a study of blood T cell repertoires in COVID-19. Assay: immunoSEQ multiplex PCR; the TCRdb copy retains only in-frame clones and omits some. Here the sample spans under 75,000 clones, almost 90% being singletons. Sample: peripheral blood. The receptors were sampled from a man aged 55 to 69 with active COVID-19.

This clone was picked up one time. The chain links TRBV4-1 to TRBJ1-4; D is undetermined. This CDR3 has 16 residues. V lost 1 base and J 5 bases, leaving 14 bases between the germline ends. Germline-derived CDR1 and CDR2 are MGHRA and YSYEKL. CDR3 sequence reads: CASSQGSLALNEKLFF. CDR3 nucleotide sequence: TGCGCCAGCAGCCAAGGGTCCCTCGCGCTCAATGAAAAACTGTTTTTT.

CDR3 bases: TGTGCCTCTCTCCGAGCTGGAAACACCATATATTTT. This sequence encodes CASLRAGNTIYF. The chain joins TRBV30 to TRBJ1-3; D gene uncertain. Germline lookup yields CDR1 GTSNPN and CDR2 SVGIG (reference sequence). Trimming pared 7 bases from V and 2 bases from J, leaving 9 bases between. This CDR3 has 12 amino acids.

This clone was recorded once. In DNA, the CDR3 is TGTGCCTCCCGGGGCGGGGCGAATGAAAAACTGTTTTTT. Translated: CASRGGANEKLFF. J is TRBJ1-4 and V is TRBV5-8, with D possibly TRBD1 on 5 matching bases. Germline V lookup: CDR1 SGHTS, CDR2 YDEGEE. Trimming took 10 bases from V and 5 from J, leaving 15 bases between them. There are 13 residues in the CDR3. Looking up the rest from reference TRBV5-8 and TRBJ1-4 gives the full variable domain: EAGVTQSPTHLIKTRGQQATLRCSPISGHTSVYWYQQALGLGLQFLLWYDEGEERNRGNFPPRFSGRQFPNYSSELNVNALELEDSALYLCASRGGANEKLFFGSGTQLSVL.

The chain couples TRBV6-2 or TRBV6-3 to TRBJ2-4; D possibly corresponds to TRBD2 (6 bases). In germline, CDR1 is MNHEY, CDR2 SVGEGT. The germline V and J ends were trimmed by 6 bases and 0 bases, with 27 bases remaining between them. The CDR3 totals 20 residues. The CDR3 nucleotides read TGTGCCAGCAGCCCCAAGCGACAGCTATCATGGGAGGTAGCCAAAAACATTCAGTACTTC. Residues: CASSPKRQLSWEVAKNIQYF.

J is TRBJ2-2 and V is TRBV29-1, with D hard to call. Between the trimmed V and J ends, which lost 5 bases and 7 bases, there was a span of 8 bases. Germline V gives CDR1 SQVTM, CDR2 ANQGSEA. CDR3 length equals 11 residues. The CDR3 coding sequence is TGCAGCGTTAGACAACACGGGGAGCTGTTTTTT. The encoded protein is CSVRQHGELFF.